A single sample gave rise to the 20 T cell receptor beta chains below, sequenced in a study of blood T cell repertoires in COVID-19. Repertoires were generated with immunoSEQ multiplex PCR, while TCRdb's copy carries only in-frame clones and drops some. The table lists tens of thousands of clones, 90% to 95% of them singletons. Sequencing was performed on peripheral blood. The origin of the receptors is a man aged 45-65 years with acute or convalescent COVID-19.

J is TRBJ2-7 and V is TRBV5-1, with 15 bases fitting TRBD2. Trimming at V came to 7 bases and at J to 5 bases, leaving 4 bases not matched to a gene. The CDR3 loop spans 14 amino acids. The germline CDR1 and CDR2 sequences are SGHRS and YFSETQ. CDR3 in DNA: TGCGCCAGCGGCCGGACTAGCGGGAGGGACGAGCAGTACTTC. It yields the protein CASGRTSGRDEQYF.

The chain carries TRBV11-2 and TRBJ1-3, with TRBD1 matching over 11 bases. Per the germline V gene, CDR1 is SGHAT and CDR2 is FQNNGV. CDR3 length: 16 residues. Trimming took 4 bases from V and 3 from J; bases not matched to a gene: 5. The CDR3 region has the DNA TGTGCCAGCAGCTCTGGGACAGGGGGTCTTGGAAACACCATATATTTT. It yields the protein CASSSGTGGLGNTIYF. The variable domain in full, completed from reference TRBV11-2 and TRBJ1-3, reads EAGVAQSPRYKIIEKRQSVAFWCNPISGHATLYWYQQILGQGPKLLIQFQNNGVVDDSQLPKDRFSAERLKGVDSTLKIQPAKLEDSAVYLCASSSGTGGLGNTIYFGEGSWLTVV.

This clone came up once. This chain connects TRBV25-1 to TRBJ1-4; TRBD1 might be the D (6 bases). There are 15 residues in the CDR3. Germline V lookup: CDR1 MGHDK, CDR2 SYGVNS. V dropped 1 base and J dropped 8 bases, with 14 bases sitting between them. CDR3 DNA sequence: TGTGCCAGCAGTGAATCGCCAGGGGAAGGCGAAAAACTGTTTTTT. The encoded protein is CASSESPGEGEKLFF.

V gene TRBV6-5 combines with J gene TRBJ1-6; D unclear. From germline, CDR1 is MNHEY and CDR2 SVGAGI. V shed 0 bases and J shed 7 bases, with 10 bases lying between them. The CDR3 totals 15 residues. In DNA form, the CDR3 reads TGTGCCAGCAGTTACTCCCGGGGAGGCAATTCACCCCTCCACTTT. Protein: CASSYSRGGNSPLHF.

V is TRBV30 and J is TRBJ1-2, with TRBD1 matching 9 bases. The CDR3 has 14 residues. The germline V gene encodes CDR1 GTSNPN and CDR2 SVGIG (reference sequence). The trim removed 0 bases at V and 8 bases at J, leaving 7 bases unmatched. The CDR3: CAWSVVFGTGGYTF. CDR3 DNA: TGTGCCTGGAGTGTAGTATTTGGGACAGGGGGCTACACCTTC.

This rearrangement joins TRBV3-1 (or the pseudogene TRBV3-2) to TRBJ1-2, with D possibly TRBD1 on 5 matching bases. The CDR3 is made up of 14 amino acids. V gave up 4 bases and J gave up 6 bases, with 15 bases separating them. Germline V CDR1 and CDR2: LGHDT, YNNKEL (reference sequence). CDR3 sequence reads: CASSPRGIENGYTF. For the CDR3, the DNA is TGTGCCAGCAGCCCCCGGGGGATAGAGAATGGCTACACCTTC.

The CDR3 DNA reads as TGTGCCAGCAGTTTATCCCCCGGCGGGACTAACGGGGAGCTGTTTTTT. Translating it yields CASSLSPGGTNGELFF. The chain recombines TRBV27 with TRBJ2-2, with 7 bases lining up with TRBD2. In germline, CDR1 is MNHEY, CDR2 SMNVEV (reference sequence). The CDR3 length is 16 residues. J was trimmed by 7 bases and V by 0 bases; bases with no gene match: 8.

The rearrangement uses TRBV5-1 and TRBJ1-2; D possibly corresponds to TRBD1 (6 bases). The CDR3 sequence is 14 residues long. V dropped 3 bases and J dropped 4 bases, with 13 bases sitting between them. Germline CDR1 SGHRS, CDR2 YFSETQ. The CDR3 DNA is TGCGCCAGCAGCTATGGGTCAGGGGCCTATGGCTACACCTTC. Its protein product is CASSYGSGAYGYTF.

The J gene is TRBJ1-6, the V gene TRBV12-5; D not certain. CDR1 LGHNT and CDR2 FRNRAP come from the germline V gene. This CDR3 contains 14 residues. CDR3: CASGVSSYNSPLHF. In DNA form, the CDR3 reads TGTGCCTCCGGGGTCAGCTCCTATAATTCACCCCTCCACTTT. Combining the CDR3 with reference TRBV12-5 and TRBJ1-6 gives the whole variable domain DARVTQTPRHKVTEMGQEVTMRCQPILGHNTVFWYRQTMMQGLELLAYFRNRAPLDDSGMPKDRFSAEMPDATLATLKIQPSEPRDSAVYFCASGVSSYNSPLHFGNGTRLTVT.

The rearrangement uses TRBV19 and TRBJ2-7, with a possible D match to TRBD2 (6 bases). CDR1 is LNHDA, CDR2 SQIVND, per germline (reference sequence). The CDR3 sequence is 16 residues long. V was clipped by 4 bases and J by 0 bases, with 16 bases between them. DNA of the CDR3: TGTGCCAGTAGTAGAAACTGGGGGGAGTTCTCCTACGAGCAGTACTTC. Protein product: CASSRNWGEFSYEQYF.

The gene calls are TRBV5-1 and TRBJ1-1; D perhaps matches TRBD1 (6 bases). Deletions cut 5 bases from V and 4 bases from J, with 15 bases between. CDR1 is SGHRS and CDR2 is YFSETQ in the germline V gene. The CDR3 has 14 residues. The CDR3 loop is CASRGTTGTTEAFF. Written as DNA, the CDR3 is TGCGCCAGCAGGGGGACCACAGGGACCACTGAAGCTTTCTTT.

The chain has TRBV6-4 and TRBJ1-2; maybe TRBD1 (6 bases). CDR1 is MRHNA and CDR2 is SNTAGT in the germline V gene. Trimming took off 6 bases at V and 2 bases at J, with 16 bases between the two ends. This CDR3 comprises 15 residues. The CDR3 region is CASRQGTGLNYGYTF. CDR3 in DNA: TGTGCCAGCAGGCAGGGTACAGGGCTCAACTATGGCTACACCTTC.

The chain has TRBV4-1 and TRBJ2-5; D possibly corresponds to TRBD2 (5 bases). The V gene lost 6 bases and the J gene lost 5 bases, with 19 bases spanning the gap. This CDR3 is built from 15 residues. Per germline, CDR1 MGHRA and CDR2 YSYEKL. Here the CDR3 reads CASSAREIGEETQYF. Written as DNA, the CDR3 is TGCGCCAGCAGTGCGAGGGAGATCGGCGAGGAGACCCAGTACTTC.

This chain links TRBV7-6 with TRBJ1-1; tentatively, D is TRBD1 (6 bases). Germline values: CDR1 SGHVS, CDR2 FNYEAQ. V was pared by 2 bases and J by 5 bases, with 21 bases between. The CDR3 has 17 amino acids. CDR3 coding DNA: TGTGCCAGCAGCTTATGGGGAGCAGCAGGGGAGATTACTGAAGCTTTCTTT. It is translated as CASSLWGAAGEITEAFF. The full variable domain, with the rest looked up from reference TRBV7-6 and TRBJ1-1, is GAGVSQSPRYKVTKRGQDVALRCDPISGHVSLYWYRQALGQGPEFLTYFNYEAQQDKSGLPNDRFSAERPEGSISTLTIQRTEQRDSAMYRCASSLWGAAGEITEAFFGQGTRLTVV.

For the CDR3, the DNA is TGTGCCAGCTCACTTGCAGGATCTGAAGCTTTCTTT. Translating it yields CASSLAGSEAFF. This chain connects TRBV18 to TRBJ1-1; no firm D call. The CDR3 runs to 12 residues. Germline assignment: CDR1 KGHSH and CDR2 LQKENI. V gave up 4 bases and J gave up 6 bases, with 9 bases separating them.

The gene calls are TRBV3-1 (or the pseudogene TRBV3-2) and TRBJ2-1; 10 nucleotides align to TRBD1. The CDR3 spans 16 residues. The ends lost 4 bases at V and 4 bases at J; junction bases unmatched: 7. Germline lookup yields CDR1 LGHDT and CDR2 YNNKEL (reference sequence). The CDR3 is CASSLAGTGDYNEQFF. CDR3 sequence (DNA): TGTGCCAGCAGCCTAGCCGGGACAGGGGATTACAATGAGCAGTTCTTC.

The chain carries TRBV6-5 and TRBJ2-7; 8 bases map to TRBD1. Per germline, CDR1 MNHEY and CDR2 SVGAGI. The trim removed 0 bases at V and 3 bases at J, leaving 7 bases unmatched. The CDR3 is made up of 16 amino acids. The CDR3 sequence: CASSYSSGQVFYEQYF. The CDR3 DNA is TGTGCCAGCAGTTACTCATCGGGACAGGTTTTCTACGAGCAGTACTTC.

This chain connects TRBV3-1 (or the pseudogene TRBV3-2) to TRBJ2-2, with D possibly matching TRBD2 (6 bases). This CDR3 spans 17 amino acids. The germline CDR1 and CDR2 sequences are LGHDT and YNNKEL (reference sequence). V was shortened by 1 base and J by 2 bases, with 14 bases between the two germline ends. The CDR3 coding sequence is TGTGCCAGCAGCCAAGGTTGGCTAGCGTTAAACACCGGGGAGCTGTTTTTT. Translated: CASSQGWLALNTGELFF.

V gene TRBV6-2 or TRBV6-3 combines with J gene TRBJ2-1; 7 nucleotides match TRBD2. Germline-derived CDR1 and CDR2 are MNHEY and SVGEGT. This CDR3 has 12 amino acids. The V and J ends lost 4 bases and 15 bases, in that order; junction bases with no gene match: 9. CDR3: CASSFGGSRGFF. The CDR3, as DNA: TGTGCCAGCAGTTTCGGGGGGAGCCGGGGGTTCTTC.

The chain employs TRBV5-1 and TRBJ2-2; D might be TRBD1 (6 bases). Per the germline V gene, CDR1 is SGHRS and CDR2 is YFSETQ. The CDR3 contains 21 residues. Trimming pared 4 bases from V and 1 base from J, leaving 29 bases between. CDR3 nucleotide sequence: TGCGCCAGCAGCCCTCGGTCTAGGACAGCGGTTGGGGGCCGGAACACCGGGGAGCTGTTTTTT. Translation: CASSPRSRTAVGGRNTGELFF. Drawing the rest from reference TRBV5-1 and TRBJ2-2, the complete variable domain is KAGVTQTPRYLIKTRGQQVTLSCSPISGHRSVSWYQQTPGQGLQFLFEYFSETQRNKGNFPGRFSGRQFSNSRSEMNVSTLELGDSALYLCASSPRSRTAVGGRNTGELFFGEGSRLTVL.